This T cell receptor beta chain was captured by sequencing in a study of T-cell memory formation after mild COVID-19. General study findings and limits: Pre-infection memory harbored some responding clones, suggesting cross-reactive memory joined. CM and EM subsets held most contracting CD4+ clones; EMRA held CD8+ ones.

This clonotype was counted a few times. Its antigen is not identified. From the 5' RACE reads, TCRdb called clonotypes with MiXCR, one entry per CDR3 protein. The table lists approximately 350,000 distinct CDR3 sequences, 13% to 15% of them singletons. The V and J ends lost 8 bases and 5 bases respectively, with 16 bases between them. CDR3 length: 14 residues. Germline V gene lookup returns CDR1 MNHEY and CDR2 SVGEGT. Sequenced material: PBMCs or a T cell subset sorted from them (not recorded which). The J gene is TRBJ1-5, the V gene TRBV6-2 or TRBV6-3; weak D call: TRBD1 (6 bases). This TCR derives from a man aged 18 to 29 who had mild COVID-19 (a few samples of this study predate the infection). Cell type and time point are not known. CDR3 loop: CASRAPGGHQPQHF. CDR3 coding DNA: TGTGCCAGCCGGGCCCCGGGGGGCCATCAGCCCCAGCATTTT.